The next 32 T cell receptor beta chains were all read from a single sample in a study of shared clonotypes between healthy human individuals. TCRdb's copy holds only in-frame clones and misses some; the assay was immunoSEQ multiplex PCR. This sample carries 2 million to 2.5 million clones, approximately 94% of them seen once, and the ten largest clones take 0.1% to 0.15%. Sequencing was performed on naive CD4+ T cells sorted from blood. Documented subset: CD45RA+ positively selected. These receptors all come from a man aged 18 to 30 in good health.

CDR3 coding DNA: TGTGCCAGCAGCTTAGCCCCCTCGGGCAATCAGCCCCAGCATTTT. Translation: CASSLAPSGNQPQHF. The chain combines TRBV11-2 with TRBJ1-5, with no clear D. Trimming pared 1 base from V and 2 bases from J, leaving 9 bases between. Germline V gene lookup returns CDR1 SGHAT and CDR2 FQNNGV. The CDR3 is 15 amino acids.

The J gene is TRBJ1-6, the V gene TRBV2; D gene ambiguous. The CDR3 sequence is 15 residues long. The germline V gene has CDR1 SNHLY and CDR2 FYNNEI. V lost 6 bases and J 5 bases, leaving 14 bases between the germline ends. Written as DNA, the CDR3 is TGTGCCAGCAGCGCCTTCCGGGAAAATAATTCACCCCTCCACTTT. Protein sequence: CASSAFRENNSPLHF.

V gene TRBV10-3 combines with J gene TRBJ2-5; TRBD2 matches at 12 bases. This CDR3 contains 16 residues. The V segment lost 3 bases and the J segment 1 base; nucleotides outside the gene matches: 3. Germline assignment: CDR1 ENHRY and CDR2 SYGVKD. The CDR3 DNA reads as TGTGCCATCAGTGAAGGACTAGCGGGGATCCAAGAGACCCAGTACTTC. Protein: CAISEGLAGIQETQYF.

This clone was detected only once. This chain uses TRBV21-1 with TRBJ1-5; the table's D gene call, TRBD1, was not cross checked with the DNA. TRBV21-1 is assigned pseudogene status. The CDR3 length is 15 residues. The CDR3 loop reads CASSKMQGSNQPQHF. The CDR3 bases are TGTGCCAGCAGCAAGATGCAGGGAAGCAATCAGCCCCAGCATTTT.

This chain connects TRBV19 to TRBJ1-2, with unresolved D. The CDR3 loop spans 13 amino acids. V shed 5 bases and J shed 7 bases, with 14 bases lying between them. In germline, CDR1 is LNHDA, CDR2 SQIVND (reference sequence). CDR3 nucleotides: TGTGCCAGTAGTCTAAGGGAATCGGTTGGCTACACCTTC. This encodes CASSLRESVGYTF.

The J gene is TRBJ2-7, the V gene TRBV11-3; 9 bases line up with TRBD1. The CDR3 has 13 amino acids. V dropped 6 bases and J dropped 5; count of bases not matched to a gene: 5. The germline CDR1 and CDR2 sequences are SGHNT and YENEEA. Written as DNA, the CDR3 is TGTGCCAGCAGTCGGACAGGGGAAAACGAGCAGTACTTC. Amino acid sequence: CASSRTGENEQYF.

This clone occurred once. V usage is TRBV5-1 and J usage is TRBJ2-3; D possibly corresponds to TRBD1 (5 bases). Germline V gene lookup returns CDR1 SGHRS and CDR2 YFSETQ. V lost 2 bases and J 5 bases, leaving 12 bases between the germline ends. The CDR3 contains 14 residues. CDR3 nucleotides: TGCGCCAGCAGCTTCAGGGCACGAGGAGATACGCAGTATTTT. Translating it yields CASSFRARGDTQYF.

The chain links TRBV9 to TRBJ1-3, with D perhaps matching TRBD1 (5 bases). The CDR3 is 15 amino acids. V was pared by 0 bases and J by 2 bases, with 9 bases between. Germline V gives CDR1 SGDLS, CDR2 YYNGEE. The CDR3 loop reads CASSVGTTTGNTIYF. The CDR3 DNA reads TGTGCCAGCAGCGTAGGGACAACGACTGGAAACACCATATATTTT.

The chain employs TRBV20-1 and TRBJ1-6, with D unclear. Germline-derived CDR1 and CDR2 are DFQATT and SNEGSKA (reference sequence). Trimming took off 5 bases at V and 12 bases at J, with 8 bases between the two ends. The CDR3 totals 10 residues. The CDR3 DNA reads as TGCAGTGCTCCCCTCGGACCCCTCCACTTT. Its protein is CSAPLGPLHF.

V usage is TRBV7-2 and J usage is TRBJ2-1; D possibly matches TRBD1 or TRBD2 (5 bases each). The V end was cut by 5 bases, the J end by 6 bases, with 17 bases between. The length of the CDR3 is 15 residues. Germline V gene data show CDR1 as SGHTA and CDR2 as FQGNSA. The CDR3 DNA reads as TGTGCCAGCAGCCCCACTAGGGGAAAAAGCAATGAGCAGTTCTTC. It codes for CASSPTRGKSNEQFF. The full variable domain, completed using reference TRBV7-2 and TRBJ2-1, is GAGVSQSPSNKVTEKGKDVELRCDPISGHTALYWYRQSLGQGLEFLIYFQGNSAPDKSGLPSDRFSAERTGGSVSTLTIQRTQQEDSAVYLCASSPTRGKSNEQFFGPGTRLTVL.

This chain connects TRBV5-1 to TRBJ2-7; TRBD2 might be the D (5 bases). Germline CDR1 SGHRS, CDR2 YFSETQ. The CDR3 runs to 13 residues. Trimming removed 4 bases from V and 1 base from J, with 9 bases in between. CDR3 DNA: TGCGCCAGCAGCCCAAGCGGATCCTACGAGCAGTACTTC. This sequence encodes CASSPSGSYEQYF.

This chain joins TRBV28 and TRBJ2-3, with D perhaps matching TRBD1 (6 bases). CDR1 and CDR2 from the germline V gene are MDHEN and SYDVKM. CDR3 length: 14 amino acids. Trimming shortened V by 9 bases and J by 6 bases, and 19 bases separated the two germline ends. CDR3 sequence: CASPWGPPADTQYF. CDR3 sequence (DNA): TGTGCCAGTCCTTGGGGGCCCCCCGCGGATACGCAGTATTTT.

The V gene is TRBV18, the J gene TRBJ2-1; 10 bases are a match to TRBD1. CDR3 length equals 15 residues. The ends lost 6 bases at V and 0 bases at J; junction bases unmatched: 2. The germline gives CDR1 KGHSH, CDR2 LQKENI. The CDR3 region is CASSRQGASYNEQFF. The CDR3 DNA reads as TGTGCCAGCTCCCGACAGGGGGCCTCCTACAATGAGCAGTTCTTC.

V is TRBV6-1 and J is TRBJ2-1; D gene uncertain. The germline V and J ends were trimmed by 2 bases and 1 base, with 9 bases remaining between them. CDR1 is MNHNS and CDR2 is SASEGT in the germline V gene. The CDR3 contains 15 residues. The CDR3: CASSEPKISYNEQFF. The DNA of the CDR3 is TGTGCCAGCAGTGAACCCAAGATTTCCTACAATGAGCAGTTCTTC.

The chain combines TRBV6-1 with TRBJ2-7, with D possibly TRBD2 on 7 matching bases. Trimming took 3 bases from V and 4 from J, leaving 10 bases between them. Looked up from germline, CDR1 is MNHNS and CDR2 is SASEGT. There are 13 residues in the CDR3. The CDR3 DNA follows: TGTGCCAGCAGTGAGCGGGGGACATACGAGCAGTACTTC. Translating gives CASSERGTYEQYF.

The chain links TRBV5-8 to TRBJ2-7, with a tentative D call TRBD2 (6 bases). The CDR3 is 13 residues long. Trimming left V 6 bases short and J 5 bases short, with 15 bases between. Germline V gene sequence: CDR1 SGHTS, CDR2 YDEGEE. The CDR3 reads CASKGREVNEQYF. The DNA of the CDR3 is TGTGCCAGCAAGGGCAGGGAGGTGAACGAGCAGTACTTC. Filled out from reference TRBV5-8 and TRBJ2-7, the complete variable domain reads EAGVTQSPTHLIKTRGQQATLRCSPISGHTSVYWYQQALGLGLQFLLWYDEGEERNRGNFPPRFSGRQFPNYSSELNVNALELEDSALYLCASKGREVNEQYFGPGTRLTVT.

This clone has a single count. V gene TRBV6-6 combines with J gene TRBJ1-3; D might be TRBD1 (5 bases). CDR1 MNHNY and CDR2 SVGAGI come from the germline V gene (reference sequence). The CDR3 contains 15 residues. V was pared by 6 bases and J by 3 bases, with 15 bases between. The CDR3 DNA reads TGTGCCAGCAGGCCTACCGACAGAATTGGAAACACCATATATTTT. Encoded protein: CASRPTDRIGNTIYF.

The chain links TRBV6-4 to TRBJ2-3, with D possibly being TRBD1 (6 bases). Trimming left V 0 bases short and J 4 bases short, with 14 bases between. The germline CDR1 and CDR2 sequences are MRHNA and SNTAGT. The CDR3 totals 16 residues. The DNA for the CDR3 is TGTGCCAGCAGTGACTCGAGTCTGGGGGCGGCAGATACGCAGTATTTT. Its translation is CASSDSSLGAADTQYF.

With regard to this clone: Other nucleotide sequences from this sample produce the same CDR3. This chain links TRBV9 with TRBJ1-5, with D possibly TRBD1 on 6 matching bases. Germline V gene data show CDR1 as SGDLS and CDR2 as YYNGEE. With 0 bases removed from V and 6 bases from J, the gap between germline ends came to 10 bases. The CDR3 length is 14 residues. CDR3 DNA: TGTGCCAGCAGCGTAGGGGAGGGGGGTCAGCCCCAGCATTTT. It codes for CASSVGEGGQPQHF.

A note on this clone: The sample has other DNA sequences that encode this CDR3 too. This chain links TRBV9 with TRBJ2-7; D unresolved. The CDR3 runs to 14 residues. Germline V gene sequence: CDR1 SGDLS, CDR2 YYNGEE. V lost 3 bases to trimming and J lost 0 bases, with 10 bases between them. In nucleotides, the CDR3 is TGTGCCAGCAGCGCCGGGTCCTCCTCCTACGAGCAGTACTTC. This encodes CASSAGSSSYEQYF.

This clone was counted once. The rearrangement uses TRBV5-4 and TRBJ2-4; no reliable D call. Germline V gene sequence: CDR1 SGHNT, CDR2 YYREEE (reference sequence). The CDR3 is 14 residues long. V was clipped by 0 bases and J by 1 base, with 5 bases between them. The CDR3 DNA follows: TGTGCCAGCAGCTTGGGTAGCGCCAAAAACATTCAGTACTTC. Translation: CASSLGSAKNIQYF.

The chain couples TRBV5-6 to TRBJ1-4; D ambiguous. The V gene's germline CDR1 is SGHDT and CDR2 YYEEEE. This CDR3 comprises 14 residues. Trimming removed 4 bases at V and 3 bases at J, with 10 bases between. The CDR3, as DNA: TGTGCCAGCAGCGAGGGCCACCCTAATGAAAAACTGTTTTTT. As protein: CASSEGHPNEKLFF.

The chain couples TRBV7-6 to TRBJ1-5; no definite D call. Per the germline V gene, CDR1 is SGHVS and CDR2 is FNYEAQ. The CDR3 has 13 amino acids. The V end was cut by 3 bases, the J end by 9 bases, with 12 bases between. Here the CDR3 DNA reads TGTGCCAGCAGCTTGAGCCGTGCTCGGCCCCAGCATTTT. Protein: CASSLSRARPQHF.

J is TRBJ2-4 and V is TRBV7-2; TRBD2 aligns across 8 bases. Per the germline V gene, CDR1 is SGHTA and CDR2 is FQGNSA. Trimming cost V 6 bases and J 2 bases; bases outside gene matches: 12. The CDR3 covers 17 residues. The CDR3 loop is CASRSPSGRGTKNIQYF. CDR3 bases: TGTGCCAGCAGGTCGCCATCCGGGAGGGGTACCAAAAACATTCAGTACTTC.

The rearrangement joins TRBV5-5 to TRBJ2-3, with TRBD2 identical over 10 bases. The CDR3 covers 14 residues. Trimming cost V 7 bases and J 8 bases; bases outside gene matches: 10. Germline assignment: CDR1 SGHKS and CDR2 YYEKEE (reference sequence). The CDR3 loop is CASGLAEDVGTQYF. The CDR3 nucleotides are TGTGCCAGCGGACTAGCGGAAGACGTTGGTACGCAGTATTTT. Together with reference TRBV5-5 and TRBJ2-3, the CDR3 gives the full variable domain: DAGVTQSPTHLIKTRGQQVTLRCSPISGHKSVSWYQQVLGQGPQFIFQYYEKEERGRGNFPDRFSARQFPNYSSELNVNALLLGDSALYLCASGLAEDVGTQYFGPGTRLTVL.

The genes are TRBV5-4 and TRBJ1-1; unclear D gene. V dropped 5 bases and J dropped 5 bases, with 13 bases sitting between them. There are 13 residues in the CDR3. Germline V gives CDR1 SGHNT, CDR2 YYREEE (reference sequence). The CDR3 here is CASSRIGATEAFF. The CDR3 bases are TGTGCCAGCAGTCGTATCGGAGCGACTGAAGCTTTCTTT.

The chain uses TRBV19 and TRBJ2-1; a possible D gene is TRBD1 (6 bases). Trimming left V 9 bases short and J 0 bases short, with 15 bases between. Germline CDR1 reads LNHDA; CDR2 reads SQIVND (reference sequence). CDR3 length equals 15 residues. The CDR3 bases are TGTGCCAGCAGATACAGGGAAAGCTCCTACAATGAGCAGTTCTTC. This sequence encodes CASRYRESSYNEQFF.

A single count supports this clone. The chain joins TRBV19 to TRBJ1-1; a possible D gene is TRBD1 (5 bases). The CDR3 runs to 15 residues. CDR1 is LNHDA and CDR2 is SQIVND in the germline V gene (reference sequence). The V and J ends lost 5 bases and 3 bases respectively, with 16 bases between them. The CDR3 is CASSGAGSKDTEAFF. CDR3 bases: TGTGCCAGTAGTGGGGCAGGGAGTAAGGACACTGAAGCTTTCTTT.

This chain connects TRBV6-5 to TRBJ2-4; 9 nucleotides line up with TRBD2. V was pared by 8 bases and J by 6 bases, with 11 bases of the junction left unmatched. CDR3 length: 15 amino acids. CDR1 and CDR2 from the germline V gene are MNHEY and SVGAGI. The CDR3 DNA is TGTGCCAGCTGGGGGCGGGAGGGCCGGGGAAACATTCAGTACTTC. Translation: CASWGREGRGNIQYF.

The chain carries TRBV28 and TRBJ2-7; possibly TRBD1 or TRBD2 for D (5 bases each). Germline lookup yields CDR1 MDHEN and CDR2 SYDVKM. The CDR3 contains 14 residues. V gave up 7 bases and J gave up 2 bases, with 15 bases separating them. The CDR3 sequence: CASTPGPKPYEQYF. The CDR3, as DNA: TGTGCCAGCACCCCGGGACCGAAACCCTACGAGCAGTACTTC. Looking up the rest from reference TRBV28 and TRBJ2-7 gives the full variable domain: DVKVTQSSRYLVKRTGEKVFLECVQDMDHENMFWYRQDPGLGLRLIYFSYDVKMKEKGDIPEGYSVSREKKERFSLILESASTNQTSMYLCASTPGPKPYEQYFGPGTRLTVT.

The chain links TRBV30 to TRBJ1-6; 7 bases align to TRBD1. V lost 3 bases and J lost 4; bases outside the gene matches: 12. The CDR3 loop spans 17 amino acids. Germline CDR1 GTSNPN, CDR2 SVGIG (reference sequence). CDR3 loop: CAWSAPRQGGYNSPLHF. The CDR3 DNA reads as TGTGCCTGGAGCGCTCCCCGACAGGGCGGGTATAATTCACCCCTCCACTTT.

The chain recombines TRBV28 with TRBJ1-2; weak D call: TRBD1 (6 bases). This CDR3 spans 13 amino acids. CDR1 MDHEN and CDR2 SYDVKM come from the germline V gene. V was cut by 6 bases and J by 3 bases, with 11 bases left in between. Written as DNA, the CDR3 is TGTGCCAGCAGCCGAGACAGGTACTATGGCTACACCTTC. Its translation: CASSRDRYYGYTF.